Reported below is one T cell receptor beta chain. Its specificity is not known. This specimen includes other DNA sequences encoding the same CDR3. Germline CDR1 reads SGHRS; CDR2 reads YFSETQ. The ends were cut back, 0 bases at V and 2 bases at J, with 6 bases in the middle. This CDR3 has 13 amino acids. This entry comes from a study of shared clonotypes between healthy human individuals. Study results and caveats: Depth was large, yet rarefaction showed that sorted-subset sequencing was incomplete. Limitation of the genetic and exposure-history diversity represented came from the few donors.

Naivety among CD8 cells was defined by CD45RO negativity and positive CCR7 selection, thereby excluding terminally differentiated effector memory CD45RA+ cells. Authors' processing steps: Filtering differed for immunoSEQ, which gave only junction sequences without quality scores. Some clones are missing from TCRdb's copy, which holds only in-frame ones; the method was immunoSEQ multiplex PCR. V and J calls and clone size are given by that table; D and trimming were obtained from the DNA. The profile covers 630,000 or so clones, with 95% to 98% appearing a single time and around 0.3% taken by the ten largest.

The chain has TRBV5-1 and TRBJ2-7, with a tentative D call TRBD1 (6 bases). The source of this sequence is a man aged 30-40 years in good health. The sample was naive CD8+ T cells sorted from blood. CDR3 region: CASSLDRAYEQYF. The CDR3 nucleotides read TGCGCCAGCAGCTTGGACAGGGCCTACGAGCAGTACTTC.